Shown below are 7 T cell receptor beta chains from a single sample sequenced in a study of shared clonotypes between healthy human individuals. TCRdb keeps only in-frame clones here, not all; method: immunoSEQ multiplex PCR. The sample has some 95,000 clones, almost 70% seen once. The sequenced sample was memory CD8+ T cells sorted from blood. Subset indicated: CD45RO+ cells pooled with CCR7-negative TemRA cells. Source of these receptors: a man younger than 45 in good health.

This clone has a single count. The chain has TRBV5-8 and TRBJ2-5; D gene unclear. Trimming took off 4 bases at V and 5 bases at J, with 6 bases between the two ends. CDR1 and CDR2 (germline): SGHTS, YDEGEE. CDR3 length: 11 amino acids. The CDR3 DNA reads as TGTGCCAGCAGCCTTCTGGAGACCCAGTACTTC. Translation: CASSLLETQYF.

This clone turned up a few times. The chain is built from TRBV2 and TRBJ2-1; TRBD2 aligns across 14 bases. The CDR3 has 20 residues. Trimming at V came to 6 bases and at J to 3 bases, leaving 16 bases not matched to a gene. The V gene's germline CDR1 is SNHLY and CDR2 FYNNEI. CDR3 amino acids: CASSGAIGTSGRASYNEQFF. CDR3 bases: TGTGCCAGCAGCGGTGCGATAGGGACTAGCGGGAGAGCTAGCTACAATGAGCAGTTCTTC. The complete variable domain, with remaining parts taken from reference TRBV2 and TRBJ2-1, reads EPEVTQTPSHQVTQMGQEVILRCVPISNHLYFYWYRQILGQKVEFLVSFYNNEISEKSEIFDDQFSVERPDGSNFTLKIRSTKLEDSAMYFCASSGAIGTSGRASYNEQFFGPGTRLTVL.

The chain uses TRBV27 and TRBJ2-2, with 7 bases identical to TRBD1. J was trimmed by 5 bases and V by 5 bases; bases with no gene match: 8. The CDR3 totals 15 residues. Germline V lookup: CDR1 MNHEY, CDR2 SMNVEV (reference sequence). CDR3 nucleotide sequence: TGTGCCAGCAGTCTAACAGGGGTTGGGACCGGGGAGCTGTTTTTT. The encoded protein is CASSLTGVGTGELFF.

The chain links TRBV28 to TRBJ2-7; 10 nucleotides agree with TRBD2. Germline CDR1 and CDR2: MDHEN and SYDVKM. CDR3 length: 13 amino acids. V gave up 6 bases and J gave up 4 bases; unmatched junction bases: 3. The CDR3 sequence is CASRVAGGYEQYF. The CDR3 DNA reads TGTGCCAGCAGAGTAGCGGGAGGTTACGAGCAGTACTTC.

This clone occurred a few times. V usage is TRBV6-4 and J usage is TRBJ1-2; D unresolved. Germline CDR1 reads MRHNA; CDR2 reads SNTAGT. There are 14 residues in the CDR3. The V end was cut by 0 bases, the J end by 3 bases, with 8 bases between. This CDR3 is CASSDSSGDYGYTF. In nucleotides, the CDR3 is TGTGCCAGCAGTGACTCAAGTGGGGACTATGGCTACACCTTC.

The V gene is TRBV5-1, the J gene TRBJ2-7; TRBD2 might be the D (6 bases). This CDR3 has 15 residues. The V end lost 0 bases, the J end lost 2 bases, and 12 bases lay between the germline ends. Germline assignment: CDR1 SGHRS and CDR2 YFSETQ. The CDR3 here is CASSLAADYAYEQYF. CDR3 in DNA: TGCGCCAGCAGCTTGGCCGCGGACTATGCCTACGAGCAGTACTTC.

This chain joins TRBV10-3 and TRBJ1-1; no clear D. Trimming took 3 bases from V and 1 from J, leaving 12 bases between them. Germline V gene data show CDR1 as ENHRY and CDR2 as SYGVKD. The CDR3 has 15 amino acids. The CDR3 reads CAISDPEAGNTEAFF. CDR3 sequence (DNA): TGTGCCATCAGTGACCCGGAGGCAGGGAACACTGAAGCTTTCTTT.